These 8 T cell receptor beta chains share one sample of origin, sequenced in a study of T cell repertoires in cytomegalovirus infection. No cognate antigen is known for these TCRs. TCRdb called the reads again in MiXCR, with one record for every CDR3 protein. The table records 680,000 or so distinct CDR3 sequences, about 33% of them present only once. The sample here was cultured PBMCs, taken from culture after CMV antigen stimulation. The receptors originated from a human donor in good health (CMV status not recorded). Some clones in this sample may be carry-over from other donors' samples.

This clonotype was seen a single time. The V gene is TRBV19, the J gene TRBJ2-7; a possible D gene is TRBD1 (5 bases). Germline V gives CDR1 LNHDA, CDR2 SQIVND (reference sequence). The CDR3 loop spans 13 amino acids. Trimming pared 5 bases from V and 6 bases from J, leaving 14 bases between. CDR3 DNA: TGTGCCAGTAGTGAGCCAGGGCAACGCGAGCAGTACTTC. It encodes CASSEPGQREQYF.

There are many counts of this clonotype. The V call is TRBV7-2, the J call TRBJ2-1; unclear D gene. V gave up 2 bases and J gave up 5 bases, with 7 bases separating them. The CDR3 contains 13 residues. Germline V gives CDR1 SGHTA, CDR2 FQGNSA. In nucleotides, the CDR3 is TGTGCCAGCAGCTTACGCCTAAACAATGAGCAGTTCTTC. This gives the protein CASSLRLNNEQFF.

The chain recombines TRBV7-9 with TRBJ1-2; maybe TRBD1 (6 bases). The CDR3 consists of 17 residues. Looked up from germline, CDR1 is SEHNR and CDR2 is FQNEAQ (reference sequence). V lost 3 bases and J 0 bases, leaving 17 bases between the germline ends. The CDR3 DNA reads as TGTGCCAGCAGCTTGGGTTCACAGGGACTGGCTAACTATGGCTACACCTTC. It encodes CASSLGSQGLANYGYTF.

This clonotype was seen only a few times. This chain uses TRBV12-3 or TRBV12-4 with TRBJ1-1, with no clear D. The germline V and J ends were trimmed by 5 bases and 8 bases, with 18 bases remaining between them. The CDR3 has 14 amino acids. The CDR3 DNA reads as TGTGCCAGCAGTCCGAATCGACACCTAGCAGAAGCTTTCTTT. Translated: CASSPNRHLAEAFF.

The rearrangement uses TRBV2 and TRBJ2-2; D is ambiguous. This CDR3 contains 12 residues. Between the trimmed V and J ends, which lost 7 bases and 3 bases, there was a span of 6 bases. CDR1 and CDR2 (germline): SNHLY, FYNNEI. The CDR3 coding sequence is TGTGCCAGCAAGAGTGACACCGGGGAGCTGTTTTTT. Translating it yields CASKSDTGELFF. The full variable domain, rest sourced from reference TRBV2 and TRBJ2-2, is EPEVTQTPSHQVTQMGQEVILRCVPISNHLYFYWYRQILGQKVEFLVSFYNNEISEKSEIFDDQFSVERPDGSNFTLKIRSTKLEDSAMYFCASKSDTGELFFGEGSRLTVL.

In nucleotides, the CDR3 is TGTGCCAGCATGCGTCCAACTAGCACAGATACGCAGTATTTT. Translation: CASMRPTSTDTQYF. This rearrangement joins TRBV6-1 to TRBJ2-3; the D is unclear. Germline CDR1 and CDR2: MNHNS and SASEGT. The CDR3 covers 14 residues. Trimming pared 7 bases from V and 0 bases from J, leaving 11 bases between.

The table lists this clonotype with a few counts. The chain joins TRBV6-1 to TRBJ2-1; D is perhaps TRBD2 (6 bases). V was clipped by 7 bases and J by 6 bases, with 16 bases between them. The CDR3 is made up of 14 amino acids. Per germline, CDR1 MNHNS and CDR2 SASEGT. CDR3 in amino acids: CASTGDLRLNEQFF. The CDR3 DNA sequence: TGTGCCAGCACCGGGGACTTGAGGCTCAATGAGCAGTTCTTC.

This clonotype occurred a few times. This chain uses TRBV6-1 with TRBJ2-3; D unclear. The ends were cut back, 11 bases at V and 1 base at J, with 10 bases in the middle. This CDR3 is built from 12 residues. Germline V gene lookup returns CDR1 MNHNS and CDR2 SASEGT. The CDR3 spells CAASYRTDTQYF. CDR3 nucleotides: TGTGCCGCCTCTTACCGCACAGATACGCAGTATTTT.